Below, 14 T cell receptor beta chains from the same sample are listed, as sequenced in a study of T cells in Graves' hyperthyroidism and ophthalmopathy. Amplified regions were TCR beta CDR3 sequences from RNA transcripts. An initial round of RT-PCR targeting the TCR CDR3 relied on the HTBI primer set. TCRdb called the multiplex PCR reads again in MiXCR, with one record for every CDR3 protein. The sample consists of 500,000 to 750,000 distinct CDR3 sequences, 14% of them appearing once. The sequenced sample consisted of blood. The receptors come from a woman younger than 30 with Graves' ophthalmopathy.

This clonotype was picked up many times. The CDR3 region is CASSLLRPSLNIQYF. The CDR3 DNA is TGTGCCAGCAGCCTCCTCCGGCCATCCCTAAACATTCAGTACTTC. The chain links TRBV7-2 to TRBJ2-4; D is unclear. The CDR3 has 15 residues. Germline loops: CDR1 SGHTA, CDR2 FQGNSA. V lost 5 bases to trimming and J lost 6 bases, with 17 bases between them.

The rearrangement joins TRBV10-3 to TRBJ2-4; TRBD2 is a possible D gene (6 bases). Looked up from germline, CDR1 is ENHRY and CDR2 is SYGVKD. V lost 4 bases and J lost 4, with 17 bases in between. The CDR3 runs to 16 residues. CDR3 nucleotide sequence: TGTGCCATCAGTGGGTCGAGACTAGTAGATAAAAACATTCAGTACTTC. This translates into CAISGSRLVDKNIQYF.

V and J are TRBV14 and TRBJ1-1, with TRBD1 matching over 8 bases. V shed 3 bases, J shed 0 bases, and the junction held 3 bases outside the gene matches. CDR1 and CDR2 (germline): SGHDN, FVKESK. The length of the CDR3 is 15 residues. The CDR3 protein is CASSHRQGMNTEAFF. The CDR3 region has the DNA TGTGCCAGCAGCCACAGACAGGGGATGAACACTGAAGCTTTCTTT.

A single count supports this clonotype. The chain carries TRBV5-6 and TRBJ2-5, with 9 nucleotides matching TRBD2. Germline assignment: CDR1 SGHDT and CDR2 YYEEEE. The CDR3 runs 15 residues. The junction had 6 bases not matched to a gene; V was cut back by 4 bases and J by 2 bases. For the CDR3, the DNA is TGTGCCAGCAGCCCCGGGACTAGCTCTCAAGAGACCCAGTACTTC. The encoded protein is CASSPGTSSQETQYF.

This clonotype was counted ten times or more. J is TRBJ2-7 and V is TRBV28; 7 bases line up with TRBD2. The trim removed 6 bases at V and 5 bases at J, leaving 16 bases unmatched. The CDR3 runs to 16 residues. Per the germline V gene, CDR1 is MDHEN and CDR2 is SYDVKM. CDR3 in amino acids: CASSTSSAGPGDEQYF. Written as DNA, the CDR3 is TGTGCCAGCAGCACATCCTCAGCGGGACCTGGGGACGAGCAGTACTTC.

There are many counts of this clonotype. The V call is TRBV30, the J call TRBJ2-3; D possibly corresponds to TRBD1 (5 bases). V was cut by 0 bases and J by 3 bases, with 7 bases left in between. Germline V gene lookup returns CDR1 GTSNPN and CDR2 SVGIG (reference sequence). The CDR3 extends over 13 amino acids. CDR3 region: CAWSVPGTDTQYF. In DNA, the CDR3 is TGTGCCTGGAGTGTACCAGGGACAGATACGCAGTATTTT.

This chain uses TRBV25-1 with TRBJ2-5; possibly TRBD1 or TRBD2 for D (5 bases each). The CDR3 runs to 17 residues. Looked up from germline, CDR1 is MGHDK and CDR2 is SYGVNS. V lost 2 bases, J lost 1 base, and 17 bases lay in between. CDR3 amino acids: CASSENKYLGAQETQYF. For the CDR3, the DNA is TGTGCCAGCAGTGAAAACAAATACCTCGGGGCCCAAGAGACCCAGTACTTC. The full variable domain, rest sourced from reference TRBV25-1 and TRBJ2-5, is EADIYQTPRYLVIGTGKKITLECSQTMGHDKMYWYQQDPGMELHLIHYSYGVNSTEKGDLSSESTVSRIRTEHFPLTLESARPSHTSQYLCASSENKYLGAQETQYFGPGTRLLVL.

The chain combines TRBV2 with TRBJ2-2, with D perhaps matching TRBD2 (7 bases). From germline, CDR1 is SNHLY and CDR2 FYNNEI. CDR3 length: 11 amino acids. V was cut by 9 bases and J by 7 bases, with 9 bases left in between. The CDR3 sequence: CARGGRGELFF. In DNA form, the CDR3 reads TGTGCCAGGGGGGGGCGCGGGGAGCTGTTTTTT.

This clonotype appeared a few times. The chain joins TRBV28 to TRBJ1-1; D is ambiguous. V was pared by 3 bases and J by 6 bases, with 5 bases between. The CDR3 spans 11 residues. Germline CDR1 reads MDHEN; CDR2 reads SYDVKM. The CDR3 here is CASSFHSEAFF. The CDR3 DNA reads TGTGCCAGCAGTTTTCACTCTGAAGCTTTCTTT.

There are many counts of this clonotype. The V gene is TRBV12-3 or TRBV12-4, the J gene TRBJ2-1; 10 bases map to TRBD2. This CDR3 is 15 amino acids long. Unmatched junction bases numbered 3, after V lost 2 bases and J lost 5 bases. Here the CDR3 reads CASSLLAGVDNEQFF. The DNA of the CDR3 is TGTGCCAGCAGTTTACTAGCGGGAGTCGACAATGAGCAGTTCTTC.

This clonotype was observed many times. This rearrangement joins TRBV20-1 to TRBJ1-1; TRBD1 aligns across 11 bases. Unmatched junction bases numbered 7, after V lost 3 bases and J lost 4 bases. CDR3 length: 15 amino acids. Per the germline V gene, CDR1 is DFQATT and CDR2 is SNEGSKA (reference sequence). The CDR3 DNA reads TGCAGTGCTAGTCCCCACGGGACAGGGGGCACTGAAGCTTTCTTT. This sequence encodes CSASPHGTGGTEAFF.

This clonotype was found many times. V is TRBV12-3 or TRBV12-4 and J is TRBJ2-1; 8 bases agree with TRBD1. The CDR3 has 14 amino acids. The V gene end was trimmed by 7 bases and the J gene end by 3 bases; junction bases not matched to a gene: 5. The CDR3 bases are TGTGCCAGCACCCTCGGACAGGGCTACAATGAGCAGTTCTTC. Translating gives CASTLGQGYNEQFF.

This clonotype was seen many times. The rearrangement uses TRBV2 and TRBJ1-2; D uncertain. The CDR3 runs to 10 residues. Trimming cost V 4 bases and J 8 bases, with 5 bases left between them. The germline CDR1 and CDR2 sequences are SNHLY and FYNNEI. CDR3 sequence reads: CASSGAGYTF. The DNA for the CDR3 is TGTGCCAGCAGTGGGGCAGGCTACACCTTC.

This clonotype was seen a few times. This chain connects TRBV7-8 to TRBJ2-5; D is ambiguous. Germline V gene lookup returns CDR1 SGHVS and CDR2 FQNEAQ. The V end lost 0 bases, the J end lost 8 bases, and 13 bases lay between the germline ends. The CDR3 length is 14 residues. DNA for the CDR3: TGTGCCAGCAGCTTAGCGGTAGCAAGAGGTACCCAGTACTTC. It yields the protein CASSLAVARGTQYF.